Listed below are T cell receptor beta chains from one sample, sequenced in a study of beta chain features in type 1 diabetes. Measured with immunoSEQ multiplex PCR; TCRdb has only the in-frame clones, and not every one. This table holds under 450,000 clones, approximately 15% found once. Source material: naive CD4+ T cells from blood. These receptors were collected from a man aged 25 to 40 in good health. Each CDR3 is given with its conserved first and last residue. The order of the fields is V gene, J gene, D gene, clone size, CDR3 DNA, CDR3 protein. D genes are given only for firm matches. Expanded clones are given a class, and other clones once, few, many or no size at all.

v_gene: TRBV10-3; j_gene: TRBJ2-7; d_gene: -; abundance: -; CDR3nt: TGTGCCATCAGTGAGCTCTACGAGCAGTACTTC; CDR3aa: CAISELYEQYF
v_gene: TRBV18; j_gene: TRBJ2-4; d_gene: -; abundance: -; CDR3nt: TGTGCCAGCTCACCCGCAGTTCTCCGGAGTGCCAAAAACATTCAGTACTTC; CDR3aa: CASSPAVLRSAKNIQYF
v_gene: TRBV7-9; j_gene: TRBJ2-7; d_gene: -; abundance: -; CDR3nt: TGTGCCAGCAGCTTAAGGGAGGTATACGAGCAGTACTTC; CDR3aa: CASSLREVYEQYF
v_gene: TRBV25-1; j_gene: TRBJ2-1; d_gene: TRBD2; abundance: -; CDR3nt: TGTGCCAGCCTTAAGAGCGGGGGGGCCCATGAGCAGTTCTTC; CDR3aa: CASLKSGGAHEQFF
v_gene: TRBV6-5; j_gene: TRBJ2-5; d_gene: TRBD1; abundance: few; CDR3nt: TGTGCCAGCAGGACCGACAGGGGGTACCAAGAGACCCAGTACTTC; CDR3aa: CASRTDRGYQETQYF
v_gene: TRBV6-5; j_gene: TRBJ2-1; d_gene: -; abundance: few; CDR3nt: TGTGCCAGCAGCCCTAGCTATCGCTCCTACAATGAGCAGTTCTTC; CDR3aa: CASSPSYRSYNEQFF
v_gene: TRBV11-3; j_gene: TRBJ2-1; d_gene: -; abundance: few; CDR3nt: TGTGCCAGCAGCTTATATAAGGGATCGCATGAGCAGTTCTTC; CDR3aa: CASSLYKGSHEQFF
v_gene: TRBV18; j_gene: TRBJ2-1; d_gene: -; abundance: few; CDR3nt: TGTGCCAGCTCACCCTGGGGCAATGAGCAGTTCTTC; CDR3aa: CASSPWGNEQFF
v_gene: TRBV29-1; j_gene: TRBJ2-7; d_gene: -; abundance: -; CDR3nt: TGCAGCGTTGTGGAGGGAGCCTACGAGCAGTACTTC; CDR3aa: CSVVEGAYEQYF
v_gene: TRBV5-1; j_gene: TRBJ2-1; d_gene: -; abundance: few; CDR3nt: TGCGCCAGCAACGGAGAGGGTCTGGATGAGCAGTTCTTC; CDR3aa: CASNGEGLDEQFF
v_gene: TRBV19; j_gene: TRBJ2-5; d_gene: TRBD2; abundance: -; CDR3nt: TGTGCCAGTAGTATTCTAGCGGGCTCTCAAGAGACCCAGTACTTC; CDR3aa: CASSILAGSQETQYF
v_gene: TRBV5-4; j_gene: TRBJ2-3; d_gene: TRBD2; abundance: few; CDR3nt: TGTGCCAGCAGCTTGGGTGCTCTAGCGGGGTACTCGACTAGCACAGATACGCAGTATTTT; CDR3aa: CASSLGALAGYSTSTDTQYF
v_gene: TRBV28; j_gene: TRBJ2-7; d_gene: -; abundance: -; CDR3nt: TGTGCCAGCAGCAGAGACAGATACGAGCAGTACTTC; CDR3aa: CASSRDRYEQYF
v_gene: TRBV19; j_gene: TRBJ2-5; d_gene: -; abundance: -; CDR3nt: TGTGCCAGTAGGGCTAAACGGGGAGTTGCAGAGACCCAGTACTTC; CDR3aa: CASRAKRGVAETQYF
v_gene: TRBV10-3; j_gene: TRBJ2-3; d_gene: -; abundance: once; CDR3nt: TGTGCCATCAGGGGCCCTGAGGGTCGAGATACGCAGTATTTT; CDR3aa: CAIRGPEGRDTQYF
v_gene: TRBV6-6; j_gene: TRBJ2-1; d_gene: -; abundance: few; CDR3nt: TGTGCCAGCAAGGCAGGGGAGAACAATGAGCAGTTCTTC; CDR3aa: CASKAGENNEQFF
v_gene: TRBV9; j_gene: TRBJ2-1; d_gene: -; abundance: -; CDR3nt: TGTGCCAGCAGCCCACAGACCCTCCCCAACGAGCAGTTCTTC; CDR3aa: CASSPQTLPNEQFF
v_gene: TRBV25-1; j_gene: TRBJ1-5; d_gene: -; abundance: -; CDR3nt: TGTGCCAGCAGGGGCCTTAGCAATCAGCCCCAGCATTTT; CDR3aa: CASRGLSNQPQHF
v_gene: TRBV13; j_gene: TRBJ2-5; d_gene: TRBD2; abundance: once; CDR3nt: TGTGCCAGCAGTTCCGGGACTAGCGGTCTCCACTTC; CDR3aa: CASSSGTSGLHF
v_gene: TRBV7-2; j_gene: TRBJ1-2; d_gene: -; abundance: few; CDR3nt: TGTGCCAGCAGCTTAGCAGGCAGCAACTATGGCTACACCTTC; CDR3aa: CASSLAGSNYGYTF
v_gene: TRBV29-1; j_gene: TRBJ1-1; d_gene: -; abundance: -; CDR3nt: TGCAGCGTTGAAGAAGTTACTGAAGCTTTCTTT; CDR3aa: CSVEEVTEAFF
v_gene: TRBV7-2; j_gene: TRBJ2-5; d_gene: -; abundance: -; CDR3nt: TGTGCCAGCAGCTTAAGGGCTAGACAAGAGACCCAGTACTTC; CDR3aa: CASSLRARQETQYF
v_gene: TRBV7-9; j_gene: TRBJ2-4; d_gene: -; abundance: few; CDR3nt: TGTGCCAGCAGCCGCTGGGAGCCCAAAAACATTCAGTACTTC; CDR3aa: CASSRWEPKNIQYF
v_gene: TRBV5-4; j_gene: TRBJ2-2; d_gene: TRBD1; abundance: -; CDR3nt: TGTGCCAGCAGCGCGGGACAGGGATTAGGTACCGGGGAGCTGTTTTTT; CDR3aa: CASSAGQGLGTGELFF